This TCR delta chain was recovered during a study of gamma-delta chains in newborns, infants, children. Study-wide context: Innate gammadelta T cells reportedly expand polyclonally right after birth, driven by microbial exposure, per the title.

TCRdb made new clone calls on the reads using CATT. The table has some 6,100 delta-chain clones, roughly 2.5% seen once. After removal of 0 bases from V and 4 bases from J, the junction contained 6 bases not matched to a gene. Germline V lookup: CDR1 GEAIGNYY, CDR2 EKD. The CDR3 sequence is 16 residues long. A few counts support this clone. The protein recorded in TCRdb matches a much larger clone and deviates from this DNA's translation at residue 10, suggesting a read error; the protein here is obtained by translating the DNA. Sequences were obtained from blood. The origin of this receptor is a child who was a newborn, infant or young child, either healthy, febrile or measles-vaccinated (not recorded which). The genes are TRDV2 and TRDJ2; 8 bases align to TRDD3. The CDR3 DNA follows: TGTGCCTGTGACACCGTAGGGGATACTCCGACAGCACAACTCTTCTTT. Translating gives CACDTVGDTPTAQLFF.